This T cell receptor beta chain was identified in a study of T cell changes during pregnancy in multiple sclerosis (dated 2019 in TCRdb). Concerning the study at large: The study examined how the T cell repertoire changed over the course of pregnancy in women with multiple sclerosis.

Libraries were built with the immunoSEQ multiplex PCR assay. TCRdb's version of the immuneACCESS table is confined to in-frame rearrangements and falls short of the full clone set. An unresolved V gene accounts for under half of the shortfall where checked; the remainder is of unknown origin. Present in this sample are around 20,000 clones, about 89% of which were seen just once. The ten largest clones add up to around 7.5% of the sample. As concerns this clone: The target of this receptor is not known. The sample holds no much larger clone one base away, and base qualities are not on file.

CDR1 and CDR2 were assigned from the germline V gene as SGHRS and YFSETQ. V loses 3 bases at its end and J loses 0 bases; junction bases beyond the gene matches: 6. The CDR3 covers 17 residues, taking in both the cysteine and the phenylalanine. Just the 51-base CDR3 DNA is kept, in frame starting at base 1. This receptor was identified in a female donor in good health, enrolled as a control in a pregnancy study. The source was CD8+ T cells from peripheral blood mononuclear cells, collected in the second trimester of pregnancy. This receptor chain uses TRBV5-1 and TRBJ2-7, and 13 bases in between align with TRBD2. CDR3 reads: CASSSTSGRASSYEQYF. The DNA reads TGCGCCAGCAGCTCTACTAGCGGGAGGGCCAGCTCCTACGAGCAGTACTTC.